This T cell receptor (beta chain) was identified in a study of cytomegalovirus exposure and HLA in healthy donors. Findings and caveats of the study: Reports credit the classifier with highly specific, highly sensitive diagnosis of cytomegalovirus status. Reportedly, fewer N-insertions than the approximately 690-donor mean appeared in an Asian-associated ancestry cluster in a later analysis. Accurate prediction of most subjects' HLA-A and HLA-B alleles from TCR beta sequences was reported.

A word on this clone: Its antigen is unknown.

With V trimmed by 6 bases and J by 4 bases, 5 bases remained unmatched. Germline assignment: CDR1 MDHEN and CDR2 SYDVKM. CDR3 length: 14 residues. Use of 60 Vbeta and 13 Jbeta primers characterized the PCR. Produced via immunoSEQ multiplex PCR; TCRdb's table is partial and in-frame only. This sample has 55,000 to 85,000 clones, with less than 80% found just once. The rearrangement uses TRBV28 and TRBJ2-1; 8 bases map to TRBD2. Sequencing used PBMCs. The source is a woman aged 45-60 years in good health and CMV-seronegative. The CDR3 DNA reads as TGTGCCAGCAGGAAGGGCGGGAGGTACAATGAGCAGTTCTTC. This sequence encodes CASRKGGRYNEQFF.